What follows describes a single TCR beta chain. TCR beta CDR3 sequences were amplified from RNA transcripts. Carried out on the TCR CDR3, a first-round RT-PCR used the HTBI primer set. MiXCR was run by TCRdb on the multiplex PCR reads, yielding one entry per CDR3 protein. The sample records fewer than 800,000 distinct CDR3 sequences, around 15% being singletons. This sample was included in a study of T cells in Graves' hyperthyroidism and ophthalmopathy. This CDR3 is built from 15 residues. With V trimmed by 2 bases and J by 8 bases, 12 bases remained unmatched. In germline, CDR1 is SGHKS, CDR2 YYEKEE (reference sequence). The patients, who ranged from 18 to 65 in age, presented with newly diagnosed hyperthyroidism lasting under 2 months.

Material: blood. J is TRBJ1-2 and V is TRBV5-5; 7 bases agree with TRBD1. The origin of this receptor is a man aged 18 to 30 with Graves' hyperthyroidism. CDR3 coding DNA: TGTGCCAGCAGCTTTCCTGACAGGGAAGTAGGCGGCTACACCTTC. It specifies CASSFPDREVGGYTF.